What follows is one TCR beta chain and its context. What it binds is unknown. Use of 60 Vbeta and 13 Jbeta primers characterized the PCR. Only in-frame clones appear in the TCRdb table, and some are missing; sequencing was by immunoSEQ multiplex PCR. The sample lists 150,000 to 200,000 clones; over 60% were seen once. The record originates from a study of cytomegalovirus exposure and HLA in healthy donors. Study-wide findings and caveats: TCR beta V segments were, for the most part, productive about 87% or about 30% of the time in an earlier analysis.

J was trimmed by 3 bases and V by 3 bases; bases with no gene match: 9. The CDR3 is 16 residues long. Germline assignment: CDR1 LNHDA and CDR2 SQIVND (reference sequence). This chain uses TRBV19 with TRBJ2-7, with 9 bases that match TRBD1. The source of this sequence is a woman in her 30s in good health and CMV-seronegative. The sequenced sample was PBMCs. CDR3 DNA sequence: TGTGCCAGTAGTATGGGTCGAGGGACAGGGAACTACGAGCAGTACTTC. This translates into CASSMGRGTGNYEQYF.